The TCR beta chain under discussion was sequenced for a study of blood T cell repertoires in COVID-19 (dated by TCRdb to about 2020). With respect to the entire study: The collaborator samples originated in the United States, Italy and Spain and spanned the acute and convalescent phases of COVID-19. The prospective study material was composed of cDNA or gDNA derived from T cells, B-cell-depleted T cells, or PBMCs. Deeply sampled blood TCRbeta repertoires from subjects exposed to, actively infected with, or recovered from COVID-19 were included in the dataset. A freely available public database, intended as a resource for researchers studying the immune response to SARS-CoV-2, is where the repertoires were released. Samples came from the ongoing ImmuneRACE study (first 160 participants) plus 1,254 subjects from 6 global collaborators. A de-identified subject ID, COVID-19 status, age in years and sex were almost always included in the sample metadata. Where available, HLA class I and class II types were taken from metadata supplied by the sample provider and were not determined by assay-based typing.

Whole blood was collected in K2EDTA tubes by collaborating institutions according to the institutions' own protocols. For TCRbeta analysis, collaborators shipped samples in one of three forms: frozen whole blood, isolated PBMCs, or DNA extracted from either of those sample types. Points on this clone: Its binding antigen is unknown. Base quality data are lacking; no much larger clone is found one base away.

Measured from the cysteine to the phenylalanine, the CDR3 is 13 residues long. Only the CDR3 portion is preserved as DNA: 39 bases, with reading frame beginning at the first base. CDR1 and CDR2 are drawn from the germline V gene: KGHDR, SFDVKD. V sheds 3 bases and J sheds 2 bases, leaving 7 bases between their ends. TCRbeta CDR3 regions were amplified from genomic DNA by means of the immunoSEQ Assay, a bias-controlled multiplex PCR. From the authors' description of their analysis: The number of nucleated cells in each sample was estimated by amplification of reference gene primers within the assay. To quantify the absolute abundance of each unique TCRbeta CDR3 rearrangement, sequence reads were collapsed and filtered. For each sample, productive Simpson clonality was calculated as the square root of Simpson's diversity index over productive rearrangements. This is the immuneACCESS table as TCRdb keeps it, with only in-frame sequences that have V and J called. A part of the clones is gone; compared with another copy, unresolved V genes explain less than half, and the rest is unexplained. D and trimming come from the DNA, and the V and J calls and clone size come from that table. This sample lists about 180,000 clones; around 83% were detected once. About 1.5% of the sample is in the top ten clones.

What the research found in general, with its limitations: Clinical and demographic metadata were provided uncurated, with the amount varying by source and participant.

The rearranged segments are TRBV24-1 and TRBJ2-7; the D region possibly corresponds to TRBD1 (6 bases align). This TCR was sampled from a human donor in a cohort sampled during active COVID-19. Sequenced: peripheral blood. The base sequence is TGTGCCACCAGTGATGAGGGGGCCTACGAGCAGTACTTC. This translates into CATSDEGAYEQYF.